What follows is one T cell receptor beta chain and its context. Here immunoSEQ multiplex PCR was the method, and the copy in TCRdb shows in-frame clones only, minus some. The data hold hundreds of thousands of clones, with 85% observed a single time. This specimen belongs to a study of blood T cell repertoires in COVID-19. Germline V gene lookup returns CDR1 LNHDA and CDR2 SQIVND (reference sequence). The CDR3 totals 16 residues. J was trimmed by 8 bases and V by 3 bases; bases with no gene match: 12. Which cohort a participant joined came from the clinical history participants gave. Exposed volunteers were people who met a COVID-19 case within 2 weeks before study entry.

This sequence was found in a woman in her 30s who had been exposed to COVID-19. This chain links TRBV19 with TRBJ2-1; 8 nucleotides align to TRBD2. Specimen: PBMCs or T cells enriched from blood (not recorded which). CDR3 amino acids: CASSIPREGLKHEQFF. The CDR3 DNA follows: TGTGCCAGTAGTATTCCCCGGGAGGGCCTGAAACATGAGCAGTTCTTC.